The 7 T cell receptor beta chains below come from one sample, sequenced in a study of response to subunit inactivated influenza vaccine. TCRdb re-analysed the RT-PCR reads in MiXCR, keeping a single row per CDR3 protein. The table shows about 570,000 distinct CDR3 sequences, with about 11% occurring only once. The sample was also linked to a second study, of T cells expressing NK-cell markers. That work adds: It was by 5'RACE template switching with UMIs that TCR beta cDNA was made.

The input for sequencing was PBMCs from blood, taken on the day of vaccination. All receptors come from a man in his fifties who received an inactivated influenza vaccine.

A few counts support this clonotype. The genes are TRBV20-1 and TRBJ2-3; no firm D call. Trimming cost V 6 bases and J 4 bases, with 14 bases left between them. The CDR3 is made up of 13 amino acids. Germline CDR1 DFQATT, CDR2 SNEGSKA (reference sequence). The CDR3 here is CSAAQTMSDTQYF. Written as DNA, the CDR3 is TGCAGTGCGGCCCAGACCATGTCAGATACGCAGTATTTT.

The genes are TRBV29-1 and TRBJ1-4; D not certain. Trimming took 4 bases from V and 11 from J, leaving 17 bases between them. The CDR3 spans 13 residues. Germline CDR1 SQVTM, CDR2 ANQGSEA. The CDR3 sequence: CSVVRVRDGKLFF. CDR3 nucleotide sequence: TGCAGCGTTGTGCGGGTGCGTGACGGCAAACTGTTTTTT.

This clonotype was picked up many times. The chain has TRBV12-3 or TRBV12-4 and TRBJ2-3, with 8 bases that match TRBD2. This CDR3 spans 20 amino acids. The J segment lost 0 bases and the V segment lost 6 bases, leaving 20 bases of the junction unmatched. Here the CDR3 reads CASSYPREVLPFRSTDTQYF. The CDR3 DNA follows: TGTGCCAGCAGCTATCCGCGGGAGGTACTCCCCTTCCGTAGCACAGATACGCAGTATTTT.

This clonotype has more than one count but fewer than ten. The gene calls are TRBV25-1 and TRBJ2-1; weak D call: TRBD2 (5 bases). The CDR3 sequence is 14 residues long. Germline assignment: CDR1 MGHDK and CDR2 SYGVNS. Deletions cut 5 bases from V and 0 bases from J, with 8 bases between. The CDR3 DNA follows: TGTGCCAGCAGTTGGAGGAGCTCCTACAATGAGCAGTTCTTC. This encodes CASSWRSSYNEQFF. The full variable domain, rest sourced from reference TRBV25-1 and TRBJ2-1, is EADIYQTPRYLVIGTGKKITLECSQTMGHDKMYWYQQDPGMELHLIHYSYGVNSTEKGDLSSESTVSRIRTEHFPLTLESARPSHTSQYLCASSWRSSYNEQFFGPGTRLTVL.

This chain joins TRBV5-1 and TRBJ2-3; 10 bases fit TRBD2. This CDR3 has 15 residues. The germline V gene has CDR1 SGHRS and CDR2 YFSETQ. Trimming took 6 bases from V and 0 from J; bases not matched to a gene: 4. The CDR3 region has the DNA TGCGCCAGCAAAGGACTAGCGGCTAGCACAGATACGCAGTATTTT. This codes for CASKGLAASTDTQYF.

Only a few counts were recorded for this clonotype. V is TRBV2 and J is TRBJ1-2, with no clear D. Deletions cut 8 bases from V and 2 bases from J, with 12 bases between. The germline V gene has CDR1 SNHLY and CDR2 FYNNEI. The CDR3 has 13 amino acids. As DNA, the CDR3 is TGTGCCAGCCTGGAGACTCGGAACTATGGCTACACCTTC. It specifies CASLETRNYGYTF.

The chain recombines TRBV28 with TRBJ2-7; 9 positions match TRBD2. Looked up from germline, CDR1 is MDHEN and CDR2 is SYDVKM. CDR3 length: 16 amino acids. The ends lost 4 bases at V and 0 bases at J; junction bases unmatched: 7. CDR3 coding DNA: TGTGCCAGCAGTTGGGCGACTAGCGGAGTCTCCTACGAGCAGTACTTC. Amino acid sequence: CASSWATSGVSYEQYF.